This passage covers 21 T cell receptor beta chains from one sample sequenced in a study of Ad26.COV2.S vaccination and SARS-CoV-2 variants. Described treatment: around 19 received Ad26.COV2.S at low or high dose, single or two shots; about five received placebo; per-sample allocation not given. Specimens were obtained on day 63 following the first vaccine or placebo injection. The table came from immunoSEQ multiplex PCR; TCRdb's copy has only in-frame clones and leaves some out. The sample has about 280,000 clones, about 89% seen once. The sequencing here drew on peripheral blood, taken in a trial of Ad26.COV2.S vaccine versus placebo. All receptors derive from a person between 18 and 60 years old who received the Ad26.COV2.S COVID-19 vaccine or a placebo.

CDR3 sequence reads: CASSLVGSPQGQSFF. For the CDR3, the DNA is TGTGCCAGCAGCTTAGTGGGTTCCCCCCAGGGCCAATCTTTCTTT. The chain links TRBV7-9 to TRBJ1-1; TRBD1 might be the D (5 bases). Trimming removed 1 base at V and 12 bases at J, with 21 bases between. The CDR3 runs to 15 residues. CDR1 is SEHNR, CDR2 FQNEAQ, per germline (reference sequence).

The chain couples TRBV4-2 to TRBJ1-2; a weak D match, TRBD1 (5 bases). This CDR3 is built from 16 residues. Germline values: CDR1 LGHNA, CDR2 YNFKEQ. Trimming left V 6 bases short and J 1 base short, with 18 bases between. CDR3 loop: CASRGVRAGHNYGYTF. The CDR3 DNA sequence: TGTGCCAGCAGGGGAGTCAGGGCAGGTCATAACTATGGCTACACCTTC.

The chain combines TRBV24-1 with TRBJ2-3; 8 bases map to TRBD2. The J segment lost 6 bases and the V segment lost 5 bases, leaving 6 bases of the junction unmatched. This CDR3 is 14 amino acids long. Germline CDR1 is KGHDR and CDR2 is SFDVKD. This CDR3 is CATSASSGWDTQYF. The CDR3 nucleotides read TGTGCCACCAGTGCCTCTAGCGGGTGGGATACGCAGTATTTT.

The CDR3 reads CASSLKDRVTYEQYF. The CDR3 DNA is TGTGCCAGCAGCCTAAAGGACAGGGTGACCTACGAGCAGTACTTC. The chain joins TRBV11-2 to TRBJ2-7; 8 nucleotides line up with TRBD1. Losses at the gene ends were 5 bases for V and 2 bases for J; bases not matched to a gene: 8. Germline V gives CDR1 SGHAT, CDR2 FQNNGV. The CDR3 is 15 amino acids.

V gene TRBV7-9 combines with J gene TRBJ2-2, with D possibly being TRBD1 (6 bases). Germline CDR1 reads SEHNR; CDR2 reads FQNEAQ (reference sequence). Trimming removed 3 bases at V and 5 bases at J, with 10 bases between. This CDR3 is 14 amino acids long. DNA for the CDR3: TGTGCCAGCAGCTTGGGACAAGCGACCGGGGAGCTGTTTTTT. Amino acids: CASSLGQATGELFF.

This chain's CDR3 is CAISDDIGTGNGYTF. CDR3 in DNA: TGTGCCATCAGTGACGACATCGGGACAGGGAATGGCTACACCTTC. The chain combines TRBV10-3 with TRBJ1-2, with TRBD1 identical over 9 bases. The CDR3 consists of 15 residues. V gave up 3 bases and J gave up 6 bases; unmatched junction bases: 8. Germline V gives CDR1 ENHRY, CDR2 SYGVKD.

V usage is TRBV5-1 and J usage is TRBJ2-2; TRBD1 agrees at 8 bases. CDR3 size: 16 residues. Per the germline V gene, CDR1 is SGHRS and CDR2 is YFSETQ. The trim removed 4 bases at V and 7 bases at J, leaving 12 bases unmatched. In nucleotides, the CDR3 is TGCGCCAGCAGCCCCCAAGGGCAGGGGGCTAACGGGGAGCTGTTTTTT. Translated: CASSPQGQGANGELFF.

The V gene is TRBV7-3, the J gene TRBJ2-1; D unclear. This CDR3 has 13 residues. From germline, CDR1 is SGHTA and CDR2 FQGTGA. The V gene lost 4 bases and the J gene lost 9 bases, with 13 bases spanning the gap. The CDR3 DNA reads TGTGCCAGCAGCTCCCTTTCCGGGTCTGAGCAGTTCTTC. Protein: CASSSLSGSEQFF.

The J gene is TRBJ1-5, the V gene TRBV6-4, with D perhaps matching TRBD1 (5 bases). With 2 bases removed from V and 6 bases from J, the gap between germline ends came to 14 bases. The CDR3 has 15 amino acids. Per the germline V gene, CDR1 is MRHNA and CDR2 is SNTAGT. The CDR3, as DNA: TGTGCCAGCAGTGACATGGCGGAGGGGTTTCAGCCCCAGCATTTT. It specifies CASSDMAEGFQPQHF.

J is TRBJ1-2 and V is TRBV7-9, with a possible D match to TRBD1 (5 bases). Germline V CDR1 and CDR2: SEHNR, FQNEAQ (reference sequence). CDR3 length: 13 amino acids. The V end was cut by 5 bases, the J end by 6 bases, with 13 bases between. The CDR3 DNA is TGTGCCAGCAGCCGAGACAGCAAGGATGGCTACACCTTC. It encodes CASSRDSKDGYTF.

The gene calls are TRBV7-8 and TRBJ2-5; D not certain. V was cut by 6 bases and J by 3 bases, with 11 bases left in between. CDR3 length: 13 amino acids. Looked up from germline, CDR1 is SGHVS and CDR2 is FQNEAQ. For the CDR3, the DNA is TGTGCCAGCAGGCCCGGGCAAAAAGAGACCCAGTACTTC. Residues: CASRPGQKETQYF.

This rearrangement joins TRBV10-3 to TRBJ1-3, with TRBD1 matching over 9 bases. Per the germline V gene, CDR1 is ENHRY and CDR2 is SYGVKD. Losses at the gene ends were 6 bases for V and 7 bases for J; bases not matched to a gene: 4. The CDR3 consists of 13 residues. The CDR3 DNA is TGTGCCATCAGGGAGGACAGGGGTAACACCATATATTTT. Translated, it gives CAIREDRGNTIYF.

V gene TRBV27 combines with J gene TRBJ2-3; the match to TRBD2 covers 13 bases. With V trimmed by 3 bases and J by 6 bases, 0 bases remained unmatched. CDR1 MNHEY and CDR2 SMNVEV come from the germline V gene (reference sequence). This CDR3 is 14 amino acids long. In nucleotides, the CDR3 is TGTGCCAGCAGTTTGACTAGCGGGAGGGATACGCAGTATTTT. It codes for CASSLTSGRDTQYF.

In this sample, this clone turned up many times. The V gene is TRBV10-3, the J gene TRBJ1-2; D is unclear. The V end lost 3 bases, the J end lost 4 bases, and 15 bases lay between the germline ends. Germline V gene sequence: CDR1 ENHRY, CDR2 SYGVKD. The CDR3 sequence is 15 residues long. The CDR3 DNA reads as TGTGCCATCAGTGACGAGCCTCCCAGAGGCTATGGCTACACCTTC. This codes for CAISDEPPRGYGYTF.

J is TRBJ2-1 and V is TRBV7-7, with 9 bases fitting TRBD2. CDR1 and CDR2 (germline): SSHAT, FNYEAQ (reference sequence). The trim removed 3 bases at V and 5 bases at J, leaving 5 bases unmatched. This CDR3 is built from 15 residues. The CDR3 spells CASSLREGLNNEQFF. In DNA form, the CDR3 reads TGTGCCAGCAGCTTGCGGGAGGGCCTTAACAATGAGCAGTTCTTC. The whole variable domain, filled in from reference TRBV7-7 and TRBJ2-1, reads GAGVSQSPRYKVTKRGQDVTLRCDPISSHATLYWYQQALGQGPEFLTYFNYEAQPDKSGLPSDRFSAERPEGSISTLTIQRTEQRDSAMYRCASSLREGLNNEQFFGPGTRLTVL.

The genes are TRBV9 and TRBJ1-1; TRBD1 is a possible D gene (6 bases). The CDR3 covers 15 residues. V lost 0 bases and J lost 0, with 9 bases in between. Germline lookup yields CDR1 SGDLS and CDR2 YYNGEE. The CDR3 DNA is TGTGCCAGCAGCGTAGTTGGGGACATGAACACTGAAGCTTTCTTT. Amino acids: CASSVVGDMNTEAFF. Full variable domain (outside the CDR3, taken from reference TRBV9 and TRBJ1-1): DSGVTQTPKHLITATGQRVTLRCSPRSGDLSVYWYQQSLDQGLQFLIQYYNGEERAKGNILERFSAQQFPDLHSELNLSSLELGDSALYFCASSVVGDMNTEAFFGQGTRLTVV.

This clone has a handful of counts. This sequence joins TRBV15 and TRBJ2-3; D possibly corresponds to TRBD2 (6 bases). The CDR3 is 17 residues long. V was cut by 0 bases and J by 3 bases, with 16 bases left in between. The germline CDR1 and CDR2 sequences are LNHNV and YYDKDF (reference sequence). The CDR3 reads CATSRDLAEAGTDTQYF. CDR3 coding DNA: TGTGCCACCAGCAGAGATCTGGCGGAAGCGGGTACAGATACGCAGTATTTT. The whole variable domain, remainder taken from reference TRBV15 and TRBJ2-3, is DAMVIQNPRYQVTQFGKPVTLSCSQTLNHNVMYWYQQKSSQAPKLLFHYYDKDFNNEADTPDNFQSRRPNTSFCFLDIRSPGLGDTAMYLCATSRDLAEAGTDTQYFGPGTRLTVL.

The chain uses TRBV27 and TRBJ1-2; a weak D match, TRBD1 (6 bases). CDR1 and CDR2 (germline): MNHEY, SMNVEV (reference sequence). V was pared by 8 bases and J by 8 bases, with 18 bases between. The CDR3 loop spans 13 amino acids. CDR3 loop: CASRDTLGVGYTF. The CDR3 bases are TGTGCCAGCCGGGACACGTTGGGTGTGGGCTACACCTTC.

The rearrangement uses TRBV9 and TRBJ1-5; no definite D call. This CDR3 is built from 14 residues. V lost 3 bases and J 2 bases, leaving 9 bases between the germline ends. Germline lookup yields CDR1 SGDLS and CDR2 YYNGEE. The CDR3 DNA follows: TGTGCCAGCAGCGCTGACCTGGGCAATCAGCCCCAGCATTTT. This encodes CASSADLGNQPQHF.

The chain carries TRBV27 and TRBJ2-3; 10 nucleotides align to TRBD1. This CDR3 has 16 residues. V lost 7 bases, J lost 3 bases, and 10 bases stayed unmatched. Germline loops: CDR1 MNHEY, CDR2 SMNVEV (reference sequence). CDR3 coding DNA: TGTGCCAGCACCTCCCTTGGGGGACAGGGGACAGATACGCAGTATTTT. As protein: CASTSLGGQGTDTQYF.

The genes are TRBV7-2 and TRBJ2-2; D is unclear. The CDR3 covers 12 residues. CDR1 is SGHTA and CDR2 is FQGNSA in the germline V gene. Trimming removed 5 bases at V and 3 bases at J, with 4 bases between. In DNA form, the CDR3 reads TGTGCCAGCAGCACTTACACCGGGGAGCTGTTTTTT. It is translated as CASSTYTGELFF.